These 19 T cell receptor beta chains originate from one sample sequenced in a study of blood T cell repertoires in COVID-19 (TCRdb year 2020). Library method: the immunoSEQ multiplex PCR assay. This immuneACCESS table, as held by TCRdb, lists in-frame sequences with V and J called but not all clones. Of the missing ones, under half trace to an unresolved V gene in checked studies; the others have no known cause. Counted in this sample were more than 65,000 clones; 87% of them appeared once. Roughly 5.3% of the sample goes to the ten largest clones. The specimen was peripheral blood. These receptors all stem from a woman older than 75 with active or convalescent COVID-19.

The chain joins TRBV15 to TRBJ2-7, with TRBD1 matching 7 bases. V was pared by 0 bases and J by 4 bases, with 6 bases of the junction left unmatched. The CDR3 has 15 residues. The germline gives CDR1 LNHNV, CDR2 YYDKDF (reference sequence). The CDR3 DNA follows: TGTGCCACCAGCAGAGATCTAGGGGGCAAGTACGAGCAGTACTTC. This codes for CATSRDLGGKYEQYF.

The chain has TRBV23-1 and TRBJ2-2; a possible D gene is TRBD1 (6 bases). TRBV23-1 is an ORF for which the function is uncertain. V lost 4 bases and J 7 bases, leaving 16 bases between the germline ends. The CDR3 totals 15 residues. The CDR3 spells CASSLNFQGNGELFF. The CDR3 region has the DNA TGCGCCAGCAGTCTAAACTTCCAGGGGAACGGGGAGCTGTTTTTT.

The chain couples TRBV5-5 to TRBJ2-1; D is unresolved. Germline V CDR1 and CDR2: SGHKS, YYEKEE (reference sequence). The CDR3 contains 16 residues. V lost 2 bases, J lost 1 base, and 13 bases lay in between. The CDR3 is CASSFEFWSSYNEQFF. The CDR3 bases are TGTGCCAGCAGCTTCGAATTCTGGAGTTCCTACAATGAGCAGTTCTTC.

V gene TRBV7-8 combines with J gene TRBJ1-2; D is undetermined. From germline, CDR1 is SGHVS and CDR2 FQNEAQ. There are 16 residues in the CDR3. Trimming shortened V by 5 bases and J by 5 bases, and 21 bases separated the two germline ends. The CDR3 here is CASSALTPEIGYGYTF. The CDR3 coding sequence is TGTGCCAGCAGCGCTCTAACTCCGGAGATTGGGTATGGCTACACCTTC.

This chain uses TRBV4-2 with TRBJ2-3; the match to TRBD2 covers 10 bases. J gave up 5 bases and V 4 bases, and 6 bases lay outside the gene matches. There are 15 residues in the CDR3. Germline CDR1 and CDR2: LGHNA and YNFKEQ. As DNA, the CDR3 is TGTGCCAGCAGCCTTTCTAGCGGGGGAATAGATACGCAGTATTTT. Translation gives CASSLSSGGIDTQYF.

The CDR3 DNA sequence: TGTGCCAGCAGCCGTCGGACTAGTCATGGGGAGCAGTACTTC. This encodes CASSRRTSHGEQYF. The gene calls are TRBV13 and TRBJ2-7; 7 bases are shared with TRBD2. CDR1 is PRHDT, CDR2 FYEKMQ, per germline (reference sequence). The CDR3 has 14 amino acids. With 5 bases clipped from V and 7 bases from J, the junction kept 11 bases outside the gene matches.

The chain combines TRBV28 with TRBJ1-1, with D possibly being TRBD1 (6 bases). Germline-derived CDR1 and CDR2 are MDHEN and SYDVKM. CDR3 length: 12 residues. Trimming took 7 bases from V and 11 from J, leaving 17 bases between them. This chain's CDR3 is CASILPGARAFF. The CDR3 coding sequence is TGTGCCAGCATACTTCCAGGGGCCAGGGCTTTCTTT.

This clone was observed a few times. The V call is TRBV25-1, the J call TRBJ2-1; 7 bases line up with TRBD1. Germline CDR1 and CDR2: MGHDK and SYGVNS. The ends lost 8 bases at V and 8 bases at J; junction bases unmatched: 3. The CDR3 is 11 residues long. The CDR3 DNA follows: TGTGCCAGCGTCAGGGGGTATGAGCAGTTCTTC. Its protein is CASVRGYEQFF. Filled out from reference TRBV25-1 and TRBJ2-1, the complete variable domain reads EADIYQTPRYLVIGTGKKITLECSQTMGHDKMYWYQQDPGMELHLIHYSYGVNSTEKGDLSSESTVSRIRTEHFPLTLESARPSHTSQYLCASVRGYEQFFGPGTRLTVL.

The gene calls are TRBV7-2 and TRBJ2-1; D is possibly TRBD2 (5 bases). This CDR3 is 16 amino acids long. The germline V gene has CDR1 SGHTA and CDR2 FQGNSA. The V end lost 3 bases, the J end lost 0 bases, and 12 bases lay between the germline ends. The CDR3 DNA is TGTGCCAGCAGCTTTGCGGGCGGAAGCTCCTACAATGAGCAGTTCTTC. Translated, it gives CASSFAGGSSYNEQFF.

This chain joins TRBV9 and TRBJ2-2; tentative D call: TRBD1 (5 bases). V lost 1 base, J lost 5 bases, and 12 bases lay in between. This CDR3 has 15 residues. Germline V gene lookup returns CDR1 SGDLS and CDR2 YYNGEE. This chain's CDR3 is CASSVKGQITGELFF. CDR3 coding DNA: TGTGCCAGCAGCGTAAAGGGGCAAATAACCGGGGAGCTGTTTTTT.

This clone was recorded many times. Other DNA sequences in the sample encode the same CDR3. The V and J genes are TRBV4-3 and TRBJ1-1; D is ambiguous. The CDR3 sequence is 13 residues long. Germline-derived CDR1 and CDR2 are LGHNA and YSLEER. Trimming cost V 0 bases and J 4 bases, with 6 bases left between them. The CDR3 region is CASSQDPGTEAFF. In DNA form, the CDR3 reads TGCGCCAGCAGCCAAGATCCGGGCACTGAAGCTTTCTTT.

J is TRBJ1-2 and V is TRBV5-4; D is possibly TRBD1 (5 bases). V lost 1 base and J 0 bases, leaving 7 bases between the germline ends. Germline CDR1 reads SGHNT; CDR2 reads YYREEE (reference sequence). The CDR3 is made up of 14 amino acids. Here the CDR3 DNA reads TGTGCCAGCAGCTTGCAGGGTACTAACTATGGCTACACCTTC. Amino acid sequence: CASSLQGTNYGYTF.

The rearrangement links TRBV24-1 to TRBJ1-2; the match to TRBD1 covers 8 bases. The trim removed 8 bases at V and 4 bases at J, leaving 8 bases unmatched. Germline V lookup: CDR1 KGHDR, CDR2 SFDVKD. The length of the CDR3 is 14 residues. DNA for the CDR3: TGTGCCACCAACGGAGGGGACAGGTCCTATGGCTACACCTTC. Amino acid sequence: CATNGGDRSYGYTF.

The chain employs TRBV7-6 and TRBJ2-7; unclear D gene. Germline lookup yields CDR1 SGHVS and CDR2 FNYEAQ. The CDR3 loop spans 13 amino acids. Trimming pared 0 bases from V and 4 bases from J, leaving 7 bases between. In DNA form, the CDR3 reads TGTGCCAGCAGCTTAGCCCAACAGTACGAGCAGTACTTC. Its translation: CASSLAQQYEQYF.

This clone was counted between two and nine times. The chain has TRBV23-1 and TRBJ2-3; 8 nucleotides line up with TRBD2. TRBV23-1 is an ORF for which the function is uncertain. V shed 3 bases, J shed 0 bases, and the junction held 5 bases outside the gene matches. CDR3 length: 16 amino acids. CDR3 loop: CASSQVSSGSTDTQYF. CDR3 DNA sequence: TGCGCCAGCAGTCAGGTCTCTAGCGGGAGCACAGATACGCAGTATTTT.

The chain couples TRBV28 to TRBJ1-5; no reliable D call. The ends were cut back, 6 bases at V and 4 bases at J, with 7 bases in the middle. Germline V lookup: CDR1 MDHEN, CDR2 SYDVKM. CDR3 length: 12 residues. CDR3 loop: CASRAPNQPQHF. The DNA of the CDR3 is TGTGCCAGCAGGGCCCCGAATCAGCCCCAGCATTTT.

The CDR3 coding sequence is TGTGCCAGCACCAAAAACAGGGCCATCCACGAGCAGTACTTC. This gives the protein CASTKNRAIHEQYF. The rearrangement links TRBV11-2 to TRBJ2-7, with D perhaps TRBD1 (6 bases). Trimming took 7 bases from V and 5 from J, leaving 18 bases between them. Germline CDR1 is SGHAT and CDR2 is FQNNGV. The CDR3 is 14 residues long.

This rearrangement joins TRBV9 to TRBJ1-4, with 7 bases matching TRBD1. Germline V gene lookup returns CDR1 SGDLS and CDR2 YYNGEE. V dropped 0 bases and J dropped 7; count of bases not matched to a gene: 12. This CDR3 region has 17 residues. CDR3 residues: CASSVAPLNRGSEKLFF. Here the CDR3 DNA reads TGTGCCAGCAGCGTAGCCCCTCTCAACAGGGGAAGTGAAAAACTGTTTTTT.

This clone was recorded only once. V is TRBV5-1 and J is TRBJ2-3, with D maybe TRBD2 (6 bases). Between the trimmed V and J ends, which lost 4 bases and 2 bases, there was a span of 20 bases. Germline V lookup: CDR1 SGHRS, CDR2 YFSETQ. The CDR3 has 17 residues. The CDR3, as DNA: TGCGCCAGCAGCCAACGTCCGGGGGTAGTCGACACAGATACGCAGTATTTT. Its protein product is CASSQRPGVVDTDTQYF.